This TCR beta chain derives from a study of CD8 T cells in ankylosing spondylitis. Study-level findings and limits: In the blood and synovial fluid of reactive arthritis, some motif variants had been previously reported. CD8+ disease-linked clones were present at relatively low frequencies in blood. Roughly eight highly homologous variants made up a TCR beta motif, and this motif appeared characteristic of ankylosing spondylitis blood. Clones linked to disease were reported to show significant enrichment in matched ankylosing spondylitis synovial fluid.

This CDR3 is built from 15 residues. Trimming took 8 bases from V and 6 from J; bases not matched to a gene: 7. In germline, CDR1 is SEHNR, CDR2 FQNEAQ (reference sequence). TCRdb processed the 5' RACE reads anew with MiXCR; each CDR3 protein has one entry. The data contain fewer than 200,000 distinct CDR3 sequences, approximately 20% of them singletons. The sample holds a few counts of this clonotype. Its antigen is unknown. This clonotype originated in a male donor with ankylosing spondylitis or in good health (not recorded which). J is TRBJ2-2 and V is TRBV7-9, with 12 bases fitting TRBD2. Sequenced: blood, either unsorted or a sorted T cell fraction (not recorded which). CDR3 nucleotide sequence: TGTGCCAGCCGGTACGGACTAGCGGGACCCGGGGAGCTGTTTTTT. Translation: CASRYGLAGPGELFF.